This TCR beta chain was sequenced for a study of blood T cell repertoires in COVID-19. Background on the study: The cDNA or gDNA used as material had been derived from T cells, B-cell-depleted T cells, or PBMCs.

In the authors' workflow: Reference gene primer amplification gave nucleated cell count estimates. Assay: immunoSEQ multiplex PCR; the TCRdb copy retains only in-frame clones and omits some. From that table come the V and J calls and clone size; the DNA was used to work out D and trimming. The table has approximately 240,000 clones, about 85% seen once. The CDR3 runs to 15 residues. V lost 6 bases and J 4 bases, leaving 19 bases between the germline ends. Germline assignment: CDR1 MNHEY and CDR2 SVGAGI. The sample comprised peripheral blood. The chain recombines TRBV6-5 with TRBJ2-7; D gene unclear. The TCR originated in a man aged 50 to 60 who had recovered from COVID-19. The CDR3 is CASSLERKAVYEQYF. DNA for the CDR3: TGTGCCAGCAGCCTCGAACGGAAGGCGGTGTACGAGCAGTACTTC.